This T cell receptor beta chain was observed in a study of blood T cell repertoires in COVID-19. As for the study in general: Acute-phase and convalescent COVID-19 samples originated in the United States, Italy and Spain. Sample material is recorded as cDNA or gDNA derived from T cells, B-cell-depleted T cells, or PBMCs.

In the original analysis: For nucleated cells, counts were estimated from reference gene primer amplification. Only in-frame clones appear in the TCRdb table, and some are missing; sequencing was by immunoSEQ multiplex PCR. Clone size and V and J calls were adopted from that table, with D and trimming inferred from the DNA. The sample lists 35,000 to 55,000 clones; 90% to 95% were seen once. This clone was found a few times. Trimming cost V 5 bases and J 5 bases, with 10 bases left between them. The CDR3 runs 12 residues. The germline CDR1 and CDR2 sequences are SGHRS and YFSETQ. This chain joins TRBV5-1 and TRBJ2-5; D is perhaps TRBD2 (6 bases). This clonotype was obtained from a human donor in a cohort sampled during active COVID-19. Sequencing input: peripheral blood. The CDR3 spells CASREEGETQYF. The CDR3 DNA reads as TGCGCCAGCAGGGAGGAGGGGGAGACCCAGTACTTC.